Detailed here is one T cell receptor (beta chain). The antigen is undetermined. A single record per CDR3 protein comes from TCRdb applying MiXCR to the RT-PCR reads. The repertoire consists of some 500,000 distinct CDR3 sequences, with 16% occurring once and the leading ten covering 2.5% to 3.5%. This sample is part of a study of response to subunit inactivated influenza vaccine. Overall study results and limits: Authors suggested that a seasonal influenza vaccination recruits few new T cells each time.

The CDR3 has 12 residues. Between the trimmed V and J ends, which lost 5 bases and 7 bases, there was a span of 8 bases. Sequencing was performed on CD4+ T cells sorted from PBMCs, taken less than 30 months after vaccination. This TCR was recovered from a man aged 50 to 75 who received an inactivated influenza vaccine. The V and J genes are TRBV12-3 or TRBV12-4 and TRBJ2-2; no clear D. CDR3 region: CASSISGGELFF. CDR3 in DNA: TGTGCCAGCAGTATCTCGGGCGGGGAGCTGTTTTTT.